One sample yielded the 2 T cell receptor beta chains listed below, sequenced in a study of metastatic and nonmetastatic thyroid tumors. Patients had received no treatment of any kind before thyroid surgery. MiXCR was used by TCRdb to re-call the PCR reads. The sample gives more than 25,000 clones, under 8% of which show up once; 43% is in the top ten. Sequencing was performed on blood. These receptors were obtained from a female donor with papillary thyroid cancer or a benign thyroid nodule (not recorded which). Some clones in this sample may be carry-over from other donors' samples.

This clone was counted at least ten times. The J gene is TRBJ2-5, the V gene TRBV10-3; TRBD1 aligns across 7 bases. CDR1 ENHRY and CDR2 SYGVKD come from the germline V gene. J gave up 5 bases and V 10 bases, and 7 bases lay outside the gene matches. This CDR3 comprises 12 residues. CDR3 in DNA: TGTGCCACCGCCTCAGGGGGTGAGACCCAGTACTTC. This gives the protein CATASGGETQYF.

This clone was seen repeatedly, ten times or more. The V and J genes are TRBV12-3 or TRBV12-4 and TRBJ1-2, with TRBD1 identical over 7 bases. Trimming took 5 bases from V and 7 from J; bases not matched to a gene: 1. This CDR3 contains 11 residues. CDR3 sequence reads: CASSNRGGYTF. In DNA, the CDR3 is TGTGCCAGCAGTAACAGGGGTGGCTACACCTTC.